These T cell receptor beta chains were read from a single sample in a study of radiotherapy plus CTLA-4 blockade in lung cancer. Method: immunoSEQ multiplex PCR; TCRdb's copy keeps in-frame clones and lacks some. The data show tens of thousands of clones, about 77% seen once. The sequenced sample was peripheral blood, obtained from a patient treated with radiotherapy plus ipilimumab. These receptors were taken from a human donor with non-small cell lung cancer whose response to radiotherapy plus ipilimumab could not be evaluated. The CDR3 runs from the conserved cysteine through the conserved F or W. D genes are given only for firm matches. Rows give clone size only sometimes, using once, few, many, or a class for an expanded clone.

cdr3_length: 15; clone_size: .; v_call: TRBV4-3; j_call: TRBJ2-1; d_call: TRBD2; cdr3_aa: CASSQGSGSYNEQFF; cdr3_nt: TGCGCCAGCAGCCAAGGTAGCGGGAGTTACAATGAGCAGTTCTTC
cdr3_length: 13; clone_size: .; v_call: TRBV2; j_call: TRBJ1-1; d_call: .; cdr3_aa: CASSLSGETEAFF; cdr3_nt: TGTGCCAGCAGTCTTAGTGGGGAGACTGAAGCTTTCTTT
cdr3_length: 14; clone_size: .; v_call: TRBV29-1; j_call: TRBJ2-1; d_call: .; cdr3_aa: CSVEGAQGYNEQFF; cdr3_nt: TGCAGCGTGGAGGGAGCCCAGGGCTACAATGAGCAGTTCTTC
cdr3_length: 16; clone_size: .; v_call: TRBV15; j_call: TRBJ2-2; d_call: .; cdr3_aa: CATSRDYGFGAGELFF; cdr3_nt: TGTGCCACCAGCAGAGACTACGGTTTTGGTGCCGGGGAGCTGTTTTTT
cdr3_length: 16; clone_size: .; v_call: TRBV5-4; j_call: TRBJ2-7; d_call: TRBD2; cdr3_aa: CASSFGLAGRSGEQYF; cdr3_nt: TGTGCCAGCAGCTTCGGACTAGCGGGGAGGTCCGGCGAGCAGTACTTC
cdr3_length: 12; clone_size: once; v_call: TRBV7-2; j_call: TRBJ2-2; d_call: .; cdr3_aa: CASNHRTGELFF; cdr3_nt: TGTGCCAGCAACCATCGGACCGGGGAGCTGTTTTTT
cdr3_length: 14; clone_size: .; v_call: TRBV4-3; j_call: TRBJ2-7; d_call: TRBD1; cdr3_aa: CASSQRTGPYEQYF; cdr3_nt: TGCGCCAGCAGCCAAAGGACAGGGCCCTACGAGCAGTACTTC
cdr3_length: 10; clone_size: .; v_call: TRBV2; j_call: TRBJ1-1; d_call: .; cdr3_aa: CASSVSEAFF; cdr3_nt: TGTGCCAGCAGTGTTAGTGAGGCTTTCTTT
cdr3_length: 18; clone_size: .; v_call: TRBV5-1; j_call: TRBJ2-3; d_call: TRBD2; cdr3_aa: CASSMGLAGGPGTDTQYF; cdr3_nt: TGCGCCAGCAGCATGGGACTAGCGGGGGGTCCCGGCACAGATACGCAGTATTTT
cdr3_length: 15; clone_size: .; v_call: TRBV7-8; j_call: TRBJ2-7; d_call: .; cdr3_aa: CASSLGGSAVYEQYF; cdr3_nt: TGTGCCAGCAGCTTAGGGGGTAGCGCCGTCTACGAGCAGTACTTC
cdr3_length: 16; clone_size: .; v_call: TRBV18; j_call: TRBJ1-2; d_call: TRBD1; cdr3_aa: CASSSRRGQEDYGYTF; cdr3_nt: TGTGCCAGCTCCTCGCGAAGGGGGCAAGAGGACTATGGCTACACCTTC
cdr3_length: 13; clone_size: .; v_call: TRBV2; j_call: TRBJ1-1; d_call: .; cdr3_aa: CASSDFERSEAFF; cdr3_nt: TGTGCCAGCAGTGACTTTGAACGGAGTGAAGCTTTCTTT
cdr3_length: 16; clone_size: once; v_call: TRBV7-3; j_call: TRBJ2-2; d_call: .; cdr3_aa: CASSLSLGGNTGELFF; cdr3_nt: TGTGCCAGCAGCTTAAGTCTAGGGGGGAACACCGGGGAGCTGTTTTTT
cdr3_length: 13; clone_size: .; v_call: TRBV30; j_call: TRBJ1-1; d_call: TRBD1; cdr3_aa: CAWCQGAGGEAFF; cdr3_nt: TGTGCCTGGTGTCAGGGGGCAGGGGGTGAAGCTTTCTTT
cdr3_length: 16; clone_size: .; v_call: TRBV7-2; j_call: TRBJ1-6; d_call: .; cdr3_aa: CASSLEVGQFNSPLHF; cdr3_nt: TGTGCCAGCAGCTTAGAGGTGGGGCAGTTTAATTCACCCCTCCACTTT
cdr3_length: 17; clone_size: once; v_call: TRBV2; j_call: TRBJ2-2; d_call: TRBD2; cdr3_aa: CASSPTPQREADGELFF; cdr3_nt: TGTGCCAGCAGCCCCACCCCCCAGCGGGAGGCGGACGGGGAGCTGTTTTTT
cdr3_length: 14; clone_size: once; v_call: TRBV5-4; j_call: TRBJ2-5; d_call: TRBD1; cdr3_aa: CASSLGQVQETQYF; cdr3_nt: TGTGCCAGCAGCTTAGGACAGGTCCAAGAGACCCAGTACTTC
cdr3_length: 16; clone_size: .; v_call: TRBV5-6; j_call: TRBJ2-7; d_call: .; cdr3_aa: CASSRVGEANSYEQYF; cdr3_nt: TGTGCCAGCAGCCGGGTGGGAGAAGCGAACTCCTACGAGCAGTACTTC
cdr3_length: 14; clone_size: .; v_call: TRBV19; j_call: TRBJ1-1; d_call: .; cdr3_aa: CASSYQGMGTEAFF; cdr3_nt: TGTGCCAGTAGTTACCAGGGCATGGGCACTGAAGCTTTCTTT
cdr3_length: 15; clone_size: few; v_call: TRBV5-4; j_call: TRBJ2-3; d_call: .; cdr3_aa: CASSSWDISTDTQYF; cdr3_nt: TGTGCCAGCAGCAGTTGGGACATTTCCACAGATACGCAGTATTTT
cdr3_length: 14; clone_size: .; v_call: TRBV18; j_call: TRBJ1-2; d_call: .; cdr3_aa: CASSPTGSDYGYTF; cdr3_nt: TGTGCCAGCTCCCCGACGGGTTCCGACTATGGCTACACCTTC
cdr3_length: 14; clone_size: .; v_call: TRBV2; j_call: TRBJ1-3; d_call: .; cdr3_aa: CASSPQGLGNTIYF; cdr3_nt: TGTGCCAGCAGTCCACAGGGTCTCGGAAACACCATATATTTT
cdr3_length: 16; clone_size: once; v_call: TRBV5-1; j_call: TRBJ1-4; d_call: .; cdr3_aa: CASSLRPEATNEKLFF; cdr3_nt: TGCGCCAGCAGCTTGAGGCCGGAGGCAACTAATGAAAAACTGTTTTTT
cdr3_length: 13; clone_size: .; v_call: TRBV7-2; j_call: TRBJ1-2; d_call: .; cdr3_aa: CASSAPGAGGYTF; cdr3_nt: TGTGCCAGCAGCGCCCCAGGGGCGGGTGGCTACACCTTC
cdr3_length: 15; clone_size: .; v_call: TRBV9; j_call: TRBJ1-4; d_call: TRBD1; cdr3_aa: CASSAQGMTNEKLFF; cdr3_nt: TGTGCCAGCAGCGCACAGGGGATGACTAATGAAAAACTGTTTTTT
cdr3_length: 16; clone_size: .; v_call: TRBV5-1; j_call: TRBJ2-7; d_call: TRBD1; cdr3_aa: CASSLLRGQGANEQYF; cdr3_nt: TGCGCCAGCAGCTTGTTACGGGGACAGGGGGCAAACGAGCAGTACTTC
cdr3_length: 12; clone_size: few; v_call: TRBV28; j_call: TRBJ2-1; d_call: .; cdr3_aa: CASSFSHNEQFF; cdr3_nt: TGTGCCAGCAGCTTCTCCCACAATGAGCAGTTCTTC
cdr3_length: 17; clone_size: .; v_call: TRBV27; j_call: TRBJ2-2; d_call: TRBD1; cdr3_aa: CASSPTSTGVVTGELFF; cdr3_nt: TGTGCCAGCAGTCCGACCTCTACAGGGGTTGTCACCGGGGAGCTGTTTTTT
cdr3_length: 14; clone_size: .; v_call: TRBV30; j_call: TRBJ2-2; d_call: TRBD1; cdr3_aa: CAWGTGGRTGELFF; cdr3_nt: TGTGCCTGGGGAACAGGGGGCCGGACCGGGGAGCTGTTTTTT
cdr3_length: 14; clone_size: .; v_call: TRBV13; j_call: TRBJ1-1; d_call: .; cdr3_aa: CASSFSGVNTEAFF; cdr3_nt: TGTGCCAGCAGCTTCTCAGGGGTGAACACTGAAGCTTTCTTT
cdr3_length: 13; clone_size: .; v_call: TRBV2; j_call: TRBJ2-7; d_call: .; cdr3_aa: CASNGVGSYEQYF; cdr3_nt: TGTGCCAGCAACGGGGTAGGGTCCTACGAGCAGTACTTC
cdr3_length: 17; clone_size: .; v_call: TRBV5-1; j_call: TRBJ2-1; d_call: .; cdr3_aa: CASSLRPRDFSYNEQFF; cdr3_nt: TGCGCCAGCAGCTTGAGGCCTCGGGACTTCTCCTACAATGAGCAGTTCTTC
cdr3_length: 15; clone_size: .; v_call: TRBV5-1; j_call: TRBJ2-3; d_call: .; cdr3_aa: CASSRIQGNTDTQYF; cdr3_nt: TGCGCCAGCAGCAGGATCCAGGGTAACACAGATACGCAGTATTTT
cdr3_length: 16; clone_size: .; v_call: TRBV5-5; j_call: TRBJ1-2; d_call: .; cdr3_aa: CASSTLLRTANYGYTF; cdr3_nt: TGTGCCAGCAGCACCTTGCTGAGGACAGCTAACTATGGCTACACCTTC
cdr3_length: 15; clone_size: .; v_call: TRBV4-3; j_call: TRBJ2-1; d_call: .; cdr3_aa: CASSQDILGYNEQFF; cdr3_nt: TGCGCCAGCAGCCAAGATATTCTAGGCTACAATGAGCAGTTCTTC
cdr3_length: 15; clone_size: .; v_call: TRBV7-2; j_call: TRBJ1-5; d_call: TRBD1; cdr3_aa: CASSLTGQGNQPQHF; cdr3_nt: TGTGCCAGCAGCTTAACGGGACAGGGAAATCAGCCCCAGCATTTT
cdr3_length: 15; clone_size: .; v_call: TRBV5-1; j_call: TRBJ2-2; d_call: .; cdr3_aa: CASSLAQMVAGELFF; cdr3_nt: TGCGCCAGCAGCTTGGCCCAGATGGTGGCCGGGGAGCTGTTTTTT
cdr3_length: 15; clone_size: .; v_call: TRBV7-2; j_call: TRBJ2-7; d_call: TRBD2; cdr3_aa: CASSYLTSGSNEQYF; cdr3_nt: TGTGCCAGCAGCTACCTCACTAGCGGGAGTAACGAGCAGTACTTC
cdr3_length: 14; clone_size: .; v_call: TRBV29-1; j_call: TRBJ2-1; d_call: .; cdr3_aa: CSVEGFSSYNEQFF; cdr3_nt: TGCAGCGTTGAAGGGTTTAGCTCCTACAATGAGCAGTTCTTC